This is a list of T cell receptor beta chains from one sample in a study of long-term antiretroviral therapy in people with HIV. Profiled with immunoSEQ multiplex PCR; TCRdb holds only in-frame clones, not every one. This sample has 15,000 to 20,000 clones; over 60% occur once, and the top ten carry more than 9%. Specimen: unsorted PBMCs, collected 0.5 years before starting antiretroviral therapy. All receptors come from a man younger than 35 with HIV. CDR3s include the opening cysteine and the closing phenylalanine or tryptophan. D genes are given only for firm matches. For some rows the clone size is stated as once, few or many, or as a class when expanded; others skip it.

TRBV13	TRBJ2-7	TRBD2	-	CASSSGTSVAYEQYF	TGTGCCAGCAGCTCCGGGACTAGCGTAGCCTACGAGCAGTACTTC
TRBV27	TRBJ2-5	-	-	CASSAYTPQETQYF	TGTGCCAGCAGTGCCTACACCCCCCAAGAGACCCAGTACTTC
TRBV11-2	TRBJ2-5	TRBD2	-	CASSLRPGTSGGAKETQYF	TGTGCCAGCAGCCTACGTCCCGGGACTAGCGGGGGTGCCAAAGAGACCCAGTACTTC
TRBV6-5	TRBJ2-3	TRBD1	-	CASSYSKNRGADTQYF	TGTGCCAGCAGTTACTCGAAGAACAGGGGAGCGGATACGCAGTATTTT
TRBV7-9	TRBJ2-7	TRBD1	-	CASSTGTGGAFYEQYF	TGTGCCAGCAGCACCGGGACAGGGGGCGCGTTCTACGAGCAGTACTTC
TRBV5-1	TRBJ1-6	-	few	CASSSDGTLSGVSPLHF	TGCGCCAGCAGCTCCGACGGGACATTAAGTGGTGTTTCACCCCTCCACTTT
TRBV4-3	TRBJ2-1	TRBD1	-	CASSRRRTGAYNEQFF	TGCGCCAGCAGCCGCCGTCGGACAGGCGCCTACAATGAGCAGTTCTTC
TRBV2	TRBJ2-2	TRBD1	few	CASSGGQIYTGELFF	TGTGCCAGCAGTGGGGGACAGATATACACCGGGGAGCTGTTTTTT
TRBV25-1	TRBJ2-7	-	few	CASTQGGYEQYF	TGTGCCAGCACCCAAGGGGGCTACGAGCAGTACTTC
TRBV19	TRBJ2-1	-	-	CASSGNEQFF	TGTGCCAGTAGCGGGAATGAGCAGTTCTTC
TRBV6-6	TRBJ2-1	TRBD2	-	CASSYYGTSDHEQFF	TGTGCCAGCAGTTACTACGGGACTAGCGACCATGAGCAGTTCTTC
TRBV27	TRBJ2-1	-	-	CASSLGRRDEQFF	TGTGCCAGCAGCCTGGGAAGAAGGGATGAGCAGTTCTTC
TRBV10-2	TRBJ2-2	-	-	CASIDRGGVGELFF	TGCGCCAGCATTGACAGGGGAGGGGTCGGGGAGCTGTTTTTT